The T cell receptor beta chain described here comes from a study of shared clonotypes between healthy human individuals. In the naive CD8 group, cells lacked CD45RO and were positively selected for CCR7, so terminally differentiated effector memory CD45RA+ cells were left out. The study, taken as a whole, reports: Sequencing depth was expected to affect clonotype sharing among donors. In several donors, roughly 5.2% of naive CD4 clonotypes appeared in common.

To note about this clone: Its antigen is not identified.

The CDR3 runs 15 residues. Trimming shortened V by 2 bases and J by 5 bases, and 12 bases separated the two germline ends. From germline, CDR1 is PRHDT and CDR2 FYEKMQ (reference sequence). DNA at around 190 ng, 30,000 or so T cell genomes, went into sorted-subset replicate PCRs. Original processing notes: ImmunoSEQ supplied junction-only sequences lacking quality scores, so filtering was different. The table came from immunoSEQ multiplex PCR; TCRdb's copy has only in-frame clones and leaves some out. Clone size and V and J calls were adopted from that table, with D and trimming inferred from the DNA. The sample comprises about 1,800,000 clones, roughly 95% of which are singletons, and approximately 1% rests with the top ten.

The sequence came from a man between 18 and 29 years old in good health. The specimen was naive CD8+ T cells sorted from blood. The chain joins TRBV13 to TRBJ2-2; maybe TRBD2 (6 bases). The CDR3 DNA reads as TGTGCCAGCAGCTTACGGCTAGCGCCTACCGGGGAGCTGTTTTTT. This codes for CASSLRLAPTGELFF.